This entry lists 20 T cell receptor beta chains sequenced from one sample in a study of read filtering for tumor transcriptome and immune sequencing. Molecular barcoded adaptors covering alpha/delta and beta/gamma chains were used on approximately 400 ng RNA. TCRdb itself ran the reads through MiXCR, one entry per CDR3 protein. The table lists approximately 140,000 distinct CDR3 sequences, approximately 13% of them singletons. The sample taken for sequencing was a population of CD138-negative cells sorted from bone marrow. Receptors were obtained from a donor over 35 with multiple myeloma.

Details on this clonotype: A much larger clonotype is one base distant, so this may be a read error. The V call is TRBV29-1, the J call TRBJ2-5, with D unresolved. V gave up 7 bases and J gave up 11 bases, with 14 bases separating them. Germline CDR1 reads SQVTM; CDR2 reads ANQGSEA. There are 10 residues in the CDR3. The CDR3 coding sequence is TGCAGCGCTGTTTGGGGTTTACAGTACTTC. Amino acid sequence: CSAVWGLQYF.

This clonotype was recorded many times. The genes are TRBV5-1 and TRBJ2-7; D tentatively fits TRBD1 or TRBD2 (5 bases each). The CDR3 has 14 residues. V lost 0 bases and J lost 2, with 9 bases in between. Germline CDR1 is SGHRS and CDR2 is YFSETQ. The DNA for the CDR3 is TGCGCCAGCAGCTTGGGGGACGAGCCCTACGAGCAGTACTTC. As protein: CASSLGDEPYEQYF.

The CDR3 protein is CASGRTGAGSNSPLHF. In DNA form, the CDR3 reads TGTGCTAGTGGTCGCACAGGGGCCGGGTCGAATTCACCCCTCCACTTT. The V and J genes are TRBV12-5 and TRBJ1-6; 7 nucleotides agree with TRBD1. V shed 5 bases, J shed 7 bases, and the junction held 11 bases outside the gene matches. Germline V CDR1 and CDR2: LGHNT, FRNRAP. The CDR3 spans 16 residues.

The sample holds many counts of this clonotype. The rearrangement uses TRBV5-1 and TRBJ2-3; D is uncertain. The CDR3 spans 11 residues. Trimming took off 5 bases at V and 2 bases at J, with 3 bases between the two ends. Germline CDR1 SGHRS, CDR2 YFSETQ. DNA for the CDR3: TGCGCCAGCAGGGACACAGATACGCAGTATTTT. It yields the protein CASRDTDTQYF.

Of note for this clonotype: Being one base from a much bigger clone, this may be a read error. The chain links TRBV6-2 or TRBV6-3 to TRBJ2-5; D gene ambiguous. Germline V gives CDR1 MNHEY, CDR2 SVGEGT. The V end was cut by 6 bases, the J end by 2 bases, with 13 bases between. This CDR3 spans 14 amino acids. CDR3 sequence reads: CASRRLAVQETQYF. CDR3 nucleotide sequence: TGTGCCAGCAGAAGGCTGGCGGTGCAAGAGACCCAGTACTTC.

This clonotype has ten or more counts. This sequence joins TRBV5-1 and TRBJ2-1; D ambiguous. Trimming cost V 0 bases and J 3 bases, with 10 bases left between them. Germline V gives CDR1 SGHRS, CDR2 YFSETQ. There are 15 residues in the CDR3. The CDR3 reads CASSLEVRFYNEQFF. The CDR3 DNA is TGCGCCAGCAGCTTGGAGGTCAGATTCTACAATGAGCAGTTCTTC.

This clonotype was counted ten times or more. The chain employs TRBV7-9 and TRBJ2-1; D may be TRBD2 (6 bases). The CDR3 loop spans 16 amino acids. CDR1 and CDR2 from the germline V gene are SEHNR and FQNEAQ (reference sequence). V lost 2 bases and J 6 bases, leaving 17 bases between the germline ends. The CDR3 DNA sequence: TGTGCCAGCAGCTTAAATAGCGGCTTGATGGGCAATGAGCAGTTCTTC. Amino acid sequence: CASSLNSGLMGNEQFF. Based on the CDR3 plus reference TRBV7-9 and TRBJ2-1, the full variable domain is DTGVSQNPRHKITKRGQNVTFRCDPISEHNRLYWYRQTLGQGPEFLTYFQNEAQLEKSRLLSDRFSAERPKGSFSTLEIQRTEQGDSAMYLCASSLNSGLMGNEQFFGPGTRLTVL.

In this sample, this clonotype turned up many times. V gene TRBV15 combines with J gene TRBJ2-1; D is undetermined. Trimming cost V 1 base and J 6 bases, with 16 bases left between them. This CDR3 is built from 16 residues. Germline lookup yields CDR1 LNHNV and CDR2 YYDKDF (reference sequence). The DNA for the CDR3 is TGTGCCACCAGCAGAGTTGTTGCGGAGCCCTTCAATGAGCAGTTCTTC. This encodes CATSRVVAEPFNEQFF.

V and J are TRBV20-1 and TRBJ2-7; a possible D gene is TRBD2 (5 bases). The CDR3 length is 14 residues. Germline CDR1 reads DFQATT; CDR2 reads SNEGSKA (reference sequence). V lost 4 bases to trimming and J lost 3 bases, with 16 bases between them. The CDR3 protein is CSATGTERSYEQYF. The CDR3 nucleotides are TGCAGTGCTACTGGCACCGAGCGGAGCTACGAGCAGTACTTC.

This chain links TRBV27 with TRBJ2-5, with D unresolved. Germline CDR1 reads MNHEY; CDR2 reads SMNVEV (reference sequence). The CDR3 totals 15 residues. Trimming pared 2 bases from V and 4 bases from J, leaving 14 bases between. CDR3 bases: TGTGCCAGCAGTTTACGGTCCAACCTCCCAGAGACCCAGTACTTC. Translation: CASSLRSNLPETQYF.

The V and J genes are TRBV10-3 and TRBJ2-7, with D perhaps matching TRBD1 (7 bases). The CDR3 is 16 residues long. CDR1 and CDR2 from the germline V gene are ENHRY and SYGVKD. The ends were cut back, 2 bases at V and 4 bases at J, with 18 bases in the middle. In DNA form, the CDR3 reads TGTGCCATCAGTGAGGCGGGCGGGGACAGCTTTTACGAGCAGTACTTC. Translating it yields CAISEAGGDSFYEQYF.

Concerning this clonotype itself: A single base separates this from a much larger clone, so it may be a read error. J is TRBJ2-3 and V is TRBV7-2, with TRBD1 matching over 7 bases. Germline CDR1 is SGHTA and CDR2 is FQGNSA. CDR3 length: 14 amino acids. CDR3 nucleotides: TGTGCCAGCAATGTTGAGGGGGCATCAGATACGCGGTATTTT. Its translation is CASNVEGASDTRYF.

This clonotype was seen many times. J is TRBJ2-3 and V is TRBV7-6; TRBD2 matches 11 bases. Germline V gives CDR1 SGHVS, CDR2 FNYEAQ. The V and J ends lost 5 bases and 4 bases, in that order; junction bases with no gene match: 8. The CDR3 spans 16 residues. The CDR3, as DNA: TGTGCCAGCAGCGGCAGACTAGCGGGACTCCCAGATACGCAGTATTTT. Amino acids: CASSGRLAGLPDTQYF.

Of note for this clonotype: The likely explanation is a read error, given a far larger clone one base away. This sequence joins TRBV15 and TRBJ1-4; D gene ambiguous. Germline-derived CDR1 and CDR2 are LNHNV and YYDKDF (reference sequence). The CDR3 totals 18 residues. This chain's CDR3 is CATSRDTLAGARGDTQDF. In DNA form, the CDR3 reads TGTGCCACCAGCAGAGACACCCTAGCGGGAGCGAGAGGAGATACGCAGGATTTT.

This clonotype showed up many times. The chain couples TRBV19 to TRBJ2-3, with D maybe TRBD2 (5 bases). Germline loops: CDR1 LNHDA, CDR2 SQIVND (reference sequence). V was cut by 5 bases and J by 2 bases, with 11 bases left in between. This CDR3 contains 14 residues. The CDR3 reads CASSRLGITDTQYF. The CDR3 DNA reads as TGTGCCAGTAGTCGTCTCGGGATCACAGATACGCAGTATTTT.

This clonotype was recorded many times. The rearrangement uses TRBV29-1 and TRBJ2-7; D not certain. The germline V and J ends were trimmed by 3 bases and 3 bases, with 9 bases remaining between them. Germline V gene lookup returns CDR1 SQVTM and CDR2 ANQGSEA. The CDR3 runs 12 residues. The CDR3 region has the DNA TGCAGCGTTGAGGGCAGCTTCTACGAGCAGTACTTC. It codes for CSVEGSFYEQYF.

V usage is TRBV20-1 and J usage is TRBJ2-3, with D possibly matching TRBD1 (5 bases). Trimming left V 3 bases short and J 0 bases short, with 10 bases between. Germline CDR1 is DFQATT and CDR2 is SNEGSKA (reference sequence). The CDR3 is 14 residues long. The CDR3 loop is CSASSRASTDTQYF. In DNA, the CDR3 is TGCAGTGCTAGTTCCAGGGCTAGCACAGATACGCAGTATTTT.

This chain links TRBV2 with TRBJ2-3; a weak D match, TRBD1 (6 bases). The germline CDR1 and CDR2 sequences are SNHLY and FYNNEI. V lost 9 bases, J lost 1 base, and 17 bases lay in between. The CDR3 sequence is 15 residues long. In DNA form, the CDR3 reads TGTGCCAGTCGGATGGGACAAGCTCGCACAGATACGCAGTATTTT. Protein product: CASRMGQARTDTQYF. Looking up the rest from reference TRBV2 and TRBJ2-3 gives the full variable domain: EPEVTQTPSHQVTQMGQEVILRCVPISNHLYFYWYRQILGQKVEFLVSFYNNEISEKSEIFDDQFSVERPDGSNFTLKIRSTKLEDSAMYFCASRMGQARTDTQYFGPGTRLTVL.

This clonotype was observed a few times. This clone may be a read error of a much larger clone one base away. The V call is TRBV12-3 or TRBV12-4, the J call TRBJ1-5; D not certain. The V end was cut by 3 bases, the J end by 6 bases, with 12 bases between. This CDR3 has 14 residues. The DNA of the CDR3 is TGTGCCAGCAGTTTGAACTGGGGAGGTCAGCCCCAGCATTTT. Its translation is CASSLNWGGQPQHF.

The table lists this clonotype with a few counts. The rearrangement links TRBV19 to TRBJ1-2; maybe TRBD1 (6 bases). Trimming stripped 9 bases from V and 1 base from J, with 18 bases between. This CDR3 region has 15 residues. Germline-derived CDR1 and CDR2 are LNHDA and SQIVND (reference sequence). The CDR3 region is CASRQVHNLNYGYTF. CDR3 DNA sequence: TGTGCCAGCCGACAGGTCCACAATCTTAACTATGGCTACACCTTC. The full variable domain, rest sourced from reference TRBV19 and TRBJ1-2, is DGGITQSPKYLFRKEGQNVTLSCEQNLNHDAMYWYRQDPGQGLRLIYYSQIVNDFQKGDIAEGYSVSREKKESFPLTVTSAQKNPTAFYLCASRQVHNLNYGYTFGSGTRLTVV.